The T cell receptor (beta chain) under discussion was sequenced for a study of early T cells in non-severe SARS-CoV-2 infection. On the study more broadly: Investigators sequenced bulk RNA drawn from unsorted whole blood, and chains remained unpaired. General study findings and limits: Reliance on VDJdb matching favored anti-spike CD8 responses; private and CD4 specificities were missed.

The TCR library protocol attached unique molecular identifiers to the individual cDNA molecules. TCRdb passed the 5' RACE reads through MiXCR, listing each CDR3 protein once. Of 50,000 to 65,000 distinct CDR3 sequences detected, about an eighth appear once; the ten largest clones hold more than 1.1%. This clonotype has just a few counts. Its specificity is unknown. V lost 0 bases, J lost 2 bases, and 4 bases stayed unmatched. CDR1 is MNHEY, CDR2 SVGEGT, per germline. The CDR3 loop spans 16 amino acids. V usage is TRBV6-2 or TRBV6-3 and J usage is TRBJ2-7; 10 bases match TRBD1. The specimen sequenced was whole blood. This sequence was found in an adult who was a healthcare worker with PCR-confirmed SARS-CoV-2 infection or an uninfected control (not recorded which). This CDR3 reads CASSYSGQGGPYEQYF. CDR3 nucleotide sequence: TGTGCCAGCAGTTACTCCGGACAGGGGGGACCCTACGAGCAGTACTTC.